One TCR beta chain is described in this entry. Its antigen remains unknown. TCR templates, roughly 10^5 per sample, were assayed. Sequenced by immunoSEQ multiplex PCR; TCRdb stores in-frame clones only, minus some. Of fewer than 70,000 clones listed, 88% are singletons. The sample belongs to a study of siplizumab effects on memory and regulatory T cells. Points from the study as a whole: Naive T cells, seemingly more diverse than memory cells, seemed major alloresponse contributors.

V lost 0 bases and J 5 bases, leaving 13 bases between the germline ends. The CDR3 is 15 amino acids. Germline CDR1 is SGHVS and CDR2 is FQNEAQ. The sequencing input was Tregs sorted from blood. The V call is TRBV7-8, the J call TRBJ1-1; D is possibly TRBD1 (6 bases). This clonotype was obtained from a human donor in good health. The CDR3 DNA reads TGTGCCAGCAGCTTAGCTCTACAGGGCGGTACTGAAGCTTTCTTT. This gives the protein CASSLALQGGTEAFF. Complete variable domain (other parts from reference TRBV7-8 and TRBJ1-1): GAGVSQSPRYKVAKRGQDVALRCDPISGHVSLFWYQQALGQGPEFLTYFQNEAQLDKSGLPSDRFFAERPEGSVSTLKIQRTQQEDSAVYLCASSLALQGGTEAFFGQGTRLTVV.